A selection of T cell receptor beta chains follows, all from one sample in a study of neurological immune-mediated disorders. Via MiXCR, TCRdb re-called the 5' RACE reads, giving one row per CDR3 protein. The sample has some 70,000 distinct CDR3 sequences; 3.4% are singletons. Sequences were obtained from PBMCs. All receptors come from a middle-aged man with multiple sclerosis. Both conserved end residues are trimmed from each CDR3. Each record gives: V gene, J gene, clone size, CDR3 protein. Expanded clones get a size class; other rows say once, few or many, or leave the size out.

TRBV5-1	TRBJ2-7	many	ASSPTPAGGGNEQY
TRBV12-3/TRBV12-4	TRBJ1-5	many	ASSGTGNNQPQH
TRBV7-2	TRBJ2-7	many	ASSSAGDIGYEQY
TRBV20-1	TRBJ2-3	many	SARGPSTDTQY
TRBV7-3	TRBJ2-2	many	ASRSGQGRTGELF
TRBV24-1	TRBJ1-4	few	ATSDYPGKGGEKLF
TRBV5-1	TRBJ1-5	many	ASSLTPNNQPQH
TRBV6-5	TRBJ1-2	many	ASSSQGPRYGYT
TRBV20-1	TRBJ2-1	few	SAREGGSSYNEQF
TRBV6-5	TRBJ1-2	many	ASSYSGAYGYT
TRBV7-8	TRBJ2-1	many	ASSLQGSEQF
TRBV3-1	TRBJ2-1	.	ASSHIYNEQF
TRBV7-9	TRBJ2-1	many	ASTRVQGAYNEQF
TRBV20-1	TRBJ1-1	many	SASPDNTEAF
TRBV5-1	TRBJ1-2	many	ASSPGQVGFYGYT
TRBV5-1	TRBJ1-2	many	ASSFLQNYGYT
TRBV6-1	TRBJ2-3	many	ASTWTPSRSDTQY
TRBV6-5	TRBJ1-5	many	ASTPKIPLGNQPQH
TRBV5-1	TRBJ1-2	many	ASTEVGSERGGYT
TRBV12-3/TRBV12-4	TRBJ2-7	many	ASSYGGRDEQY
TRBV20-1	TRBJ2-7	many	SASAPQGTGGVQY
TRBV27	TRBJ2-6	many	ASSSGGAGANVLT
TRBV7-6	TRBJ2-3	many	ASSLLGLSTDTQY
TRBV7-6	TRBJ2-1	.	ASSSRSGGTYNEQF
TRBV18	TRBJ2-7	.	ASSPPLGQGLSYEQY
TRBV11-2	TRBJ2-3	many	ASSRGFTDTQY